One sample yielded the 11 T cell receptor beta chains listed below, sequenced in a study of T cells in Graves' hyperthyroidism and ophthalmopathy. Template material for amplifying TCR beta CDR3 regions consisted of RNA transcripts. A set of HTBI primers served as the primers for a first-round RT-PCR of the TCR CDR3. TCRdb analysed the multiplex PCR reads with MiXCR anew, one entry per CDR3 protein. The sample has almost 600,000 distinct CDR3 sequences; more than 11% are singletons. The sequenced material came from blood. Receptors originate from a woman in her 30s with Graves' hyperthyroidism that later progressed to Graves' ophthalmopathy.

There are many counts of this clonotype. This chain joins TRBV12-3 or TRBV12-4 and TRBJ2-1; 10 bases are shared with TRBD2. With V trimmed by 7 bases and J by 8 bases, 11 bases remained unmatched. The length of the CDR3 is 15 residues. CDR3 DNA: TGTGCCAGCACTTACAGCGGGAGGGCTGCGTATGAGCAGTTCTTC. Translated, it gives CASTYSGRAAYEQFF.

This clonotype was detected many times. The chain has TRBV6-6 and TRBJ1-5, with no clear D. Germline values: CDR1 MNHNY, CDR2 SVGAGI (reference sequence). Trimming stripped 2 bases from V and 3 bases from J, with 8 bases between. This CDR3 region has 14 residues. The CDR3 bases are TGTGCCAGCAGTTACGGGGAGTTCAATCAGCCCCAGCATTTT. This sequence encodes CASSYGEFNQPQHF.

This clonotype was counted between two and nine times. The chain employs TRBV30 and TRBJ2-5, with D possibly matching TRBD2 (6 bases). CDR1 GTSNPN and CDR2 SVGIG come from the germline V gene (reference sequence). V lost 4 bases and J 1 base, leaving 13 bases between the germline ends. This CDR3 is 14 amino acids long. The CDR3 coding sequence is TGTGCCTGGACTGGCGGGGCCCCCCAAGAGACCCAGTACTTC. It encodes CAWTGGAPQETQYF. Filled out from reference TRBV30 and TRBJ2-5, the complete variable domain reads SQTIHQWPATLVQPVGSPLSLECTVEGTSNPNLYWYRQAAGRGLQLLFYSVGIGQISSEVPQNLSASRPQDRQFILSSKKLLLSDSGFYLCAWTGGAPQETQYFGPGTRLLVL.

This clonotype was detected ten times or more. The rearrangement links TRBV28 to TRBJ1-1; no clear D gene. The CDR3 spans 15 residues. Trimming pared 1 base from V and 5 bases from J, leaving 14 bases between. CDR1 MDHEN and CDR2 SYDVKM come from the germline V gene. CDR3 DNA sequence: TGTGCCAGCAGTTTATCGGTAAATGGGGTTACTGAAGCTTTCTTT. It translates to CASSLSVNGVTEAFF.

Turning to this clonotype: A much bigger clone sits one base away, suggesting this may be a read error. The chain uses TRBV29-1 and TRBJ2-5; no definite D call. Germline CDR1 reads SQVTM; CDR2 reads ANQGSEA. This CDR3 region has 11 residues. Written as DNA, the CDR3 is TGCAGCGTTGTGGTGCAAGAGACCCATTACTTC. Protein sequence: CSVVVQETHYF.

This clonotype was seen at least ten times. The genes are TRBV6-2 or TRBV6-3 and TRBJ2-1; tentative D call: TRBD1 (6 bases). This CDR3 has 15 amino acids. Germline CDR1 MNHEY, CDR2 SVGEGT. V was pared by 7 bases and J by 7 bases, with 20 bases between. In DNA form, the CDR3 reads TGTGCCAGCATTCCCATCTCGGCAGGGGCGAATGAGCAGTTCTTC. This translates into CASIPISAGANEQFF.

This clonotype came up many times. The chain couples TRBV18 to TRBJ2-7; D possibly matches TRBD1 or TRBD2 (6 bases each). The CDR3 covers 15 residues. Per the germline V gene, CDR1 is KGHSH and CDR2 is LQKENI. Trimming took 4 bases from V and 3 from J, leaving 16 bases between them. The CDR3 here is CASSRETGALYEQYF. The CDR3 DNA is TGTGCCAGCTCACGGGAGACGGGGGCGCTCTACGAGCAGTACTTC. The full variable domain, in which reference TRBV18 and TRBJ2-7 provide the parts outside the CDR3, is NAGVMQNPRHLVRRRGQEARLRCSPMKGHSHVYWYRQLPEEGLKFMVYLQKENIIDESGMPKERFSAEFPKEGPSILRIQQVVRGDSAAYFCASSRETGALYEQYFGPGTRLTVT.

This clonotype has a handful of counts. The chain employs TRBV28 and TRBJ2-1; D possibly corresponds to TRBD1 (6 bases). V gave up 6 bases and J gave up 8 bases, with 17 bases separating them. In germline, CDR1 is MDHEN, CDR2 SYDVKM. CDR3 length: 14 amino acids. DNA for the CDR3: TGTGCCAGCAGACCCATTTCGGGACACCATGAGCAGTTCTTC. Encoded protein: CASRPISGHHEQFF.

This clonotype showed up many times. V usage is TRBV12-3 or TRBV12-4 and J usage is TRBJ1-1, with D unclear. Trimming took 3 bases from V and 3 from J, leaving 11 bases between them. CDR3 length: 14 amino acids. The CDR3 loop is CASSFPNGDTEAFF. CDR3 nucleotide sequence: TGTGCCAGCAGTTTCCCCAACGGGGACACTGAAGCTTTCTTT.

The sample holds a few counts of this clonotype. The V gene is TRBV12-3 or TRBV12-4, the J gene TRBJ2-1; 8 nucleotides line up with TRBD1. The ends lost 5 bases at V and 7 bases at J; junction bases unmatched: 7. This CDR3 is 14 amino acids long. The DNA of the CDR3 is TGTGCCAGCAGTCCGACAGGGGTCGTAAATGAGCAGTTCTTC. Translating gives CASSPTGVVNEQFF.

The chain combines TRBV12-3 or TRBV12-4 with TRBJ1-2; tentative D call: TRBD1 (6 bases). Trimming took 3 bases from V and 8 from J, leaving 19 bases between them. This CDR3 contains 15 residues. This CDR3 is CASSFRGKDPGGYTF. In DNA, the CDR3 is TGTGCCAGCAGTTTCAGGGGAAAAGATCCAGGAGGCTACACCTTC.